Listed below are T cell receptor beta chains from one sample, sequenced in a study of OX40 agonist ivuxolimab in advanced cancers. Sequencing used immunoSEQ multiplex PCR; TCRdb keeps in-frame clones, though not all of them. The data hold under 70,000 clones, with around 84% observed a single time. This sample comprised CD4+ or CD8+ T cells sorted from blood, obtained in a trial of the OX40 agonist ivuxolimab. The receptors stem from an adult with an advanced solid tumor such as melanoma, head and neck, liver or kidney cancer. Both conserved end residues are part of each CDR3. Each record gives: J gene, clone size, V gene, D gene, CDR3 protein, CDR3 DNA. A D gene is named only where the DNA matches it firmly. Not every row has a clone size; where given, it reads once, few, many or a size class.

J: TRBJ2-2; size: once; V: TRBV30; D: NA; CDR3: CAWSVGPPTGELFF; DNA: TGTGCCTGGAGTGTAGGTCCTCCGACGGGGGAGCTGTTTTTT
J: TRBJ2-5; size: once; V: TRBV10-3; D: TRBD1; CDR3: CAIRPGQGGETQYF; DNA: TGTGCCATCAGGCCCGGACAGGGTGGAGAGACCCAGTACTTC
J: TRBJ2-2; size: NA; V: TRBV7-2; D: NA; CDR3: CASSGRIPGELFF; DNA: TGTGCCAGCAGCGGCAGGATCCCCGGGGAGCTGTTTTTT
J: TRBJ2-3; size: NA; V: TRBV7-3; D: TRBD2; CDR3: CASSRLAGVTDTQYF; DNA: TGTGCCAGCAGCCGACTAGCGGGAGTCACAGATACGCAGTATTTT
J: TRBJ1-5; size: NA; V: TRBV19; D: NA; CDR3: CASQRTHNQPQHF; DNA: TGTGCCAGTCAACGGACCCACAATCAGCCCCAGCATTTT
J: TRBJ2-4; size: NA; V: TRBV5-4; D: NA; CDR3: CASSSNLLGLGNIQYF; DNA: TGTGCCAGCAGCTCGAACCTACTAGGATTGGGAAACATTCAGTACTTC
J: TRBJ1-2; size: NA; V: TRBV27; D: NA; CDR3: CASSPEFANYGYTF; DNA: TGTGCCAGCAGCCCGGAGTTTGCGAACTATGGCTACACCTTC
J: TRBJ2-2; size: once; V: TRBV5-1; D: NA; CDR3: CASSTGFSFYANTGELFF; DNA: TGCGCCAGCAGCACGGGCTTCTCCTTCTACGCGAACACCGGGGAGCTGTTTTTT
J: TRBJ2-7; size: NA; V: TRBV7-9; D: NA; CDR3: CASNTSGTRSYEQYF; DNA: TGTGCCAGCAACACTTCCGGGACAAGGTCCTACGAGCAGTACTTC
J: TRBJ1-2; size: NA; V: TRBV6-5; D: NA; CDR3: CASSSPGRANYGYTF; DNA: TGTGCCAGCAGTTCACCCGGGCGGGCTAACTATGGCTACACCTTC
J: TRBJ1-1; size: NA; V: TRBV6-5; D: NA; CDR3: CASTPFQGYRGAFF; DNA: TGTGCCAGCACCCCCTTCCAGGGTTACCGGGGAGCTTTCTTT
J: TRBJ2-1; size: NA; V: TRBV6-5; D: NA; CDR3: CASRLDSGSYNEQFF; DNA: TGTGCCAGCAGACTGGATAGCGGTTCCTACAATGAGCAGTTCTTC
J: TRBJ2-3; size: NA; V: TRBV18; D: NA; CDR3: CASSPSAVPSTDTQYF; DNA: TGTGCCAGCTCACCTTCCGCTGTGCCTAGCACAGATACGCAGTATTTT
J: TRBJ1-2; size: NA; V: TRBV4-1; D: NA; CDR3: CASSQDGSGRNYGYTF; DNA: TGCGCCAGCAGCCAAGATGGGTCAGGGAGGAACTATGGCTACACCTTC
J: TRBJ2-7; size: NA; V: TRBV7-9; D: NA; CDR3: CASSLEEGWVYEQYF; DNA: TGTGCCAGCAGCTTAGAAGAGGGTTGGGTCTACGAGCAGTACTTC
J: TRBJ2-3; size: medium-sized; V: TRBV13; D: NA; CDR3: CASSLVSSHTQYF; DNA: TGTGCCAGCAGCTTGGTTAGCTCTCATACGCAGTATTTT
J: TRBJ1-5; size: NA; V: TRBV6-1; D: NA; CDR3: CASRIRGPNQPQHF; DNA: TGTGCCAGCAGGATCCGGGGCCCCAATCAGCCCCAGCATTTT
J: TRBJ1-5; size: NA; V: TRBV28; D: NA; CDR3: CASSLLLARDFDQPQHF; DNA: TGTGCCAGCAGTTTACTTCTAGCCAGGGACTTCGATCAGCCCCAGCATTTT
J: TRBJ2-7; size: NA; V: TRBV6-5; D: NA; CDR3: CASSGGGQGSNEQYF; DNA: TGTGCCAGCAGCGGGGGTGGGCAGGGGAGTAACGAGCAGTACTTC
J: TRBJ2-5; size: NA; V: TRBV5-1; D: TRBD2; CDR3: CASSLWTSGRETQYF; DNA: TGCGCCAGCAGCTTGTGGACTAGCGGGAGAGAGACCCAGTACTTC
J: TRBJ1-4; size: NA; V: TRBV10-3; D: NA; CDR3: CAISDAPPSGRATNEKLFF; DNA: TGTGCCATCAGTGATGCCCCACCCTCGGGGCGGGCAACTAATGAAAAACTGTTTTTT
J: TRBJ1-2; size: NA; V: TRBV2; D: NA; CDR3: CASRRLGGYTF; DNA: TGTGCCAGCCGACGGCTTGGCGGCTACACCTTC
J: TRBJ1-1; size: once; V: TRBV18; D: NA; CDR3: CASSPVGRAYTEAFF; DNA: TGTGCCAGCTCACCAGTCGGCAGGGCTTATACTGAAGCTTTCTTT
J: TRBJ1-2; size: NA; V: TRBV25-1; D: TRBD1; CDR3: CASSNDRGQLYGYTF; DNA: TGTGCCAGCAGTAATGACAGGGGCCAACTATATGGCTACACCTTC
J: TRBJ1-2; size: NA; V: TRBV5-4; D: TRBD1; CDR3: CASSWSGGEGYGYTF; DNA: TGTGCCAGCAGCTGGTCAGGGGGCGAGGGCTATGGCTACACCTTC
J: TRBJ2-7; size: NA; V: TRBV6-5; D: NA; CDR3: CASSAGGHYEQYF; DNA: TGTGCCAGCAGCGCCGGGGGCCACTACGAGCAGTACTTC
J: TRBJ2-7; size: NA; V: TRBV29-1; D: TRBD1; CDR3: CSVTDRGPLYEQYF; DNA: TGCAGCGTGACGGACAGGGGACCACTCTACGAGCAGTACTTC
J: TRBJ1-5; size: few; V: TRBV18; D: TRBD1; CDR3: CASSPDRGGNQPQHF; DNA: TGTGCCAGCTCACCCGACAGGGGAGGCAATCAGCCCCAGCATTTT
J: TRBJ2-7; size: NA; V: TRBV7-9; D: NA; CDR3: CASSHPGSPYEQYF; DNA: TGTGCCAGCAGCCACCCGGGGTCCCCCTACGAGCAGTACTTC
J: TRBJ2-7; size: NA; V: TRBV19; D: NA; CDR3: CASSIVWLGEQYF; DNA: TGTGCCAGTAGTATCGTCTGGCTGGGGGAGCAGTACTTC
J: TRBJ1-1; size: NA; V: TRBV15; D: TRBD1; CDR3: CATSNPRRGRTEAFF; DNA: TGTGCCACCAGCAACCCCCGCAGGGGGCGTACTGAAGCTTTCTTT
J: TRBJ2-1; size: NA; V: TRBV6-1; D: NA; CDR3: CASSEFYNEQFF; DNA: TGTGCCAGCAGTGAATTTTACAATGAGCAGTTCTTC
J: TRBJ2-5; size: NA; V: TRBV5-1; D: NA; CDR3: CASSGPTGQETQYF; DNA: TGCGCCAGCAGCGGGCCAACAGGGCAAGAGACCCAGTACTTC
J: TRBJ1-3; size: NA; V: TRBV18; D: NA; CDR3: CASSPDQISSGNTIYF; DNA: TGTGCCAGCTCACCGGACCAGATTAGCTCTGGAAACACCATATATTTT
J: TRBJ1-4; size: NA; V: TRBV10-3; D: NA; CDR3: CAISGTSVTTNEKLFF; DNA: TGTGCCATCAGTGGGACAAGTGTCACAACTAATGAAAAACTGTTTTTT
J: TRBJ1-6; size: NA; V: TRBV7-9; D: NA; CDR3: CASSLATGYNSPLHF; DNA: TGTGCCAGCAGCTTAGCTACAGGATATAATTCACCCCTCCACTTT
J: TRBJ1-3; size: NA; V: TRBV19; D: NA; CDR3: CASSISNSGNTIYF; DNA: TGTGCCAGTAGTATCTCTAACTCTGGAAACACCATATATTTT
J: TRBJ2-3; size: NA; V: TRBV2; D: TRBD2; CDR3: CASSEALLPSGGINTQYF; DNA: TGTGCCAGCAGTGAAGCGCTTCTCCCTAGCGGGGGGATTAATACGCAGTATTTT
J: TRBJ1-3; size: NA; V: TRBV18; D: NA; CDR3: CASSSREGNTIYF; DNA: TGTGCCAGCTCATCCCGCGAAGGAAACACCATATATTTT
J: TRBJ1-1; size: NA; V: TRBV18; D: NA; CDR3: CASSIWENTEAFF; DNA: TGTGCCAGCTCAATTTGGGAGAACACTGAAGCTTTCTTT
J: TRBJ2-3; size: NA; V: TRBV4-2; D: TRBD1; CDR3: CASSQIRQGTGTDTQYF; DNA: TGTGCCAGCAGCCAAATCCGACAGGGGACGGGCACAGATACGCAGTATTTT
J: TRBJ2-1; size: NA; V: TRBV9; D: TRBD2; CDR3: CASSGLALSNEQFF; DNA: TGTGCCAGCAGTGGACTAGCTCTAAGTAATGAGCAGTTCTTC
J: TRBJ1-2; size: NA; V: TRBV27; D: NA; CDR3: CASSHERGSAGYTF; DNA: TGTGCCAGCAGCCACGAACGGGGGTCGGCGGGCTACACCTTC